One and the same sample provided the 18 T cell receptor beta chains below, sequenced in a study of blood T cell repertoires in COVID-19. The method was immunoSEQ multiplex PCR; TCRdb's version includes in-frame clones alone and lacks a portion of them. The table has fewer than 150,000 clones, approximately 80% seen once; the top ten hold 5.5% to 8%. Source material: peripheral blood. The source is a human donor in a cohort sampled during active COVID-19.

This clone came up once. The J gene is TRBJ2-3, the V gene TRBV5-1; D possibly corresponds to TRBD1 (6 bases). The CDR3 runs 13 residues. Trimming cost V 4 bases and J 1 base, with 7 bases left between them. In germline, CDR1 is SGHRS, CDR2 YFSETQ. DNA for the CDR3: TGCGCCAGCAGCAACAGGGGCACAGATACGCAGTATTTT. This translates into CASSNRGTDTQYF.

This rearrangement joins TRBV30 to TRBJ1-3; TRBD1 matches 7 bases. The CDR3 covers 15 residues. Trimming took 8 bases from V and 4 from J; bases not matched to a gene: 14. Per the germline V gene, CDR1 is GTSNPN and CDR2 is SVGIG (reference sequence). The CDR3, as DNA: TGTGCCCGGGGACCAGGGGGTCGTGTAGGAAACACCATATATTTT. This translates into CARGPGGRVGNTIYF.

The gene calls are TRBV6-5 and TRBJ1-6; no definite D call. The germline V and J ends were trimmed by 2 bases and 8 bases, with 13 bases remaining between them. The CDR3 consists of 15 residues. Germline assignment: CDR1 MNHEY and CDR2 SVGAGI. CDR3 protein: CASSYGPSGDSPLHF. The CDR3 DNA reads TGTGCCAGCAGTTACGGGCCGTCCGGGGATTCACCCCTCCACTTT.

V and J are TRBV5-1 and TRBJ2-3, with TRBD1 as a possible D gene (5 bases). Trimming removed 0 bases at V and 3 bases at J, with 14 bases between. Germline V gene data show CDR1 as SGHRS and CDR2 as YFSETQ. The CDR3 runs 16 residues. The DNA for the CDR3 is TGCGCCAGCAGCTTGGCTACAGGCGTTGGGACAGATACGCAGTATTTT. As protein: CASSLATGVGTDTQYF.

V is TRBV4-3 and J is TRBJ1-1; TRBD1 aligns across 8 bases. The ends lost 3 bases at V and 2 bases at J; junction bases unmatched: 8. This CDR3 has 16 residues. The germline gives CDR1 LGHNA, CDR2 YSLEER. DNA of the CDR3: TGCGCCAGCAGCCATGAATCCGGGACAGGTAACACTGAAGCTTTCTTT. Amino acids: CASSHESGTGNTEAFF.

The rearrangement links TRBV7-6 to TRBJ2-5, with D unclear. The CDR3 totals 15 residues. CDR1 is SGHVS, CDR2 FNYEAQ, per germline. The V and J ends lost 3 bases and 0 bases respectively, with 11 bases between them. The CDR3 region has the DNA TGTGCCAGCAGCTTCCTTTCCAGGTACCAAGAGACCCAGTACTTC. Amino acids: CASSFLSRYQETQYF. The variable domain in full, with the rest retrieved from reference TRBV7-6 and TRBJ2-5, is GAGVSQSPRYKVTKRGQDVALRCDPISGHVSLYWYRQALGQGPEFLTYFNYEAQQDKSGLPNDRFSAERPEGSISTLTIQRTEQRDSAMYRCASSFLSRYQETQYFGPGTRLLVL.

The chain carries TRBV30 and TRBJ2-2; D not certain. V lost 3 bases, J lost 6 bases, and 11 bases lay in between. This CDR3 spans 13 amino acids. CDR1 GTSNPN and CDR2 SVGIG come from the germline V gene (reference sequence). In DNA form, the CDR3 reads TGTGCCTGGAGAACTACGAAGGCCGGGGAGCTGTTTTTT. Its protein product is CAWRTTKAGELFF.

V and J are TRBV4-1 and TRBJ2-7; 10 bases align to TRBD1. V was clipped by 4 bases and J by 2 bases; unmatched bases: 8. In germline, CDR1 is MGHRA, CDR2 YSYEKL. The CDR3 is made up of 16 amino acids. The CDR3 is CASSLSRTGGTYEQYF. DNA for the CDR3: TGCGCCAGCAGCCTAAGTCGGACAGGGGGGACCTACGAGCAGTACTTC.

This clone has just a few counts. The chain links TRBV12-3 or TRBV12-4 to TRBJ1-2, with D maybe TRBD1 (5 bases). This CDR3 comprises 12 residues. Trimming shortened V by 6 bases and J by 11 bases, and 16 bases separated the two germline ends. CDR3 residues: CASSPKTRGYTF. The CDR3 DNA follows: TGTGCCAGCAGCCCAAAGACAAGGGGTTACACCTTC.

This clone was seen a handful of times. The rearrangement links TRBV10-3 to TRBJ1-2; possible D gene TRBD1, 6 bases. The germline V gene encodes CDR1 ENHRY and CDR2 SYGVKD. This CDR3 has 14 residues. V was cut by 3 bases and J by 5 bases, with 13 bases left in between. Here the CDR3 reads CAISENSGQYGYTF. CDR3 DNA sequence: TGTGCCATCAGTGAAAATTCCGGACAGTATGGCTACACCTTC.

The chain recombines TRBV4-1 with TRBJ1-2; D gene ambiguous. V lost 0 bases and J 4 bases, leaving 12 bases between the germline ends. The CDR3 is made up of 15 amino acids. From germline, CDR1 is MGHRA and CDR2 YSYEKL. The CDR3 region has the DNA TGCGCCAGCAGCCAAGATCGCAGGCTCCCCTATGGCTACACCTTC. This sequence encodes CASSQDRRLPYGYTF.

The rearrangement joins TRBV7-6 to TRBJ1-5; D gene uncertain. The CDR3 loop spans 13 amino acids. Per the germline V gene, CDR1 is SGHVS and CDR2 is FNYEAQ. With 0 bases removed from V and 4 bases from J, the gap between germline ends came to 4 bases. The CDR3 sequence: CASSLAENQPQHF. CDR3 DNA: TGTGCCAGCAGCTTAGCAGAGAATCAGCCCCAGCATTTT.

V and J are TRBV20-1 and TRBJ1-4, with a possible D match to TRBD1 (5 bases). Germline lookup yields CDR1 DFQATT and CDR2 SNEGSKA (reference sequence). The length of the CDR3 is 11 residues. V lost 3 bases and J 7 bases, leaving 6 bases between the germline ends. The chain's CDR3 is CSASDSEKLFF. The DNA for the CDR3 is TGCAGTGCTAGTGACAGTGAAAAACTGTTTTTT.

In regard to this clone: A read error may produce the germline difference seen at one junction end. The chain links TRBV11-2 to TRBJ2-3; possibly TRBD2 for D (6 bases). The CDR3 spans 15 residues. The germline CDR1 and CDR2 sequences are SGHAT and FQNNGV. CDR3 region: CASSFVPTSTDTQYF. The CDR3 DNA reads TGTGCCAGCAGCTTTGTACCTACTAGCACGGATACGCAGTATTTT. Using reference TRBV11-2 and TRBJ2-3 for the parts outside the CDR3, the full variable domain is EAGVAQSPRYKIIEKRQSVAFWCNPISGHATLYWYQQILGQGPKLLIQFQNNGVVDDSQLPKDRFSAERLKGVDSTLKIQPAKLEDSAVYLCASSFVPTSTDTQYFGPGTRLTVL.

This clone was counted a single time. This sequence joins TRBV3-1 (or the pseudogene TRBV3-2) and TRBJ1-2, with D perhaps matching TRBD1 (5 bases). Germline V gene data show CDR1 as LGHDT and CDR2 as YNNKEL (reference sequence). This CDR3 is built from 13 residues. Between the trimmed V and J ends, which lost 4 bases and 11 bases, there was a span of 17 bases. The CDR3 nucleotides read TGTGCCAGCAGCCCCGTCGTCGGTAGGGGATACACCTTC. Translating gives CASSPVVGRGYTF.

The genes are TRBV2 and TRBJ1-5; a weak D match, TRBD1 (6 bases). CDR1 is SNHLY, CDR2 FYNNEI, per germline. This CDR3 region has 12 residues. V was trimmed by 9 bases and J by 5 bases, leaving 11 bases between them. The DNA for the CDR3 is TGTGCCAGTCGGGACACTGATCAGCCCCAGCATTTT. Protein: CASRDTDQPQHF.

The chain has TRBV9 and TRBJ2-5; a possible D gene is TRBD1 (7 bases). Germline V CDR1 and CDR2: SGDLS, YYNGEE. CDR3 length equals 16 residues. V was shortened by 4 bases and J by 4 bases, with 20 bases between the two germline ends. The chain's CDR3 is CASSIRQGGGGETQYF. The DNA of the CDR3 is TGTGCCAGCAGCATCCGACAGGGAGGTGGGGGAGAGACCCAGTACTTC.

This sequence joins TRBV3-1 (or the pseudogene TRBV3-2) and TRBJ2-2; the D is unclear. Trimming cost V 4 bases and J 7 bases, with 7 bases left between them. CDR1 LGHDT and CDR2 YNNKEL come from the germline V gene (reference sequence). The CDR3 has 12 residues. The CDR3 bases are TGTGCCAGCAGCCTAGTTGGCGGGGAGCTGTTTTTT. This codes for CASSLVGGELFF.